The sequence of this T cell receptor (beta chain) was determined in a study of T cell responses to AZD1222 COVID-19 vaccine listed by TCRdb under 2021. Broadly, across the study: AZD1222 recipients given second doses at about 4 weeks or at about 12 weeks were pooled, since spike-specific TCR depth and breadth were not found to differ between the two schedules. A total of just over 230 trial participants underwent TCR sequencing, of whom about 200 had received two doses of AZD1222 and roughly 26 had received two doses of the MenACWY control vaccine. Trial participants were enrolled by age into 18-55, 56-69 and 70-plus year subgroups, with roughly 160, 29 and 62 TCR-sequenced participants respectively.

The sample holds one count of this clone. The antigen this receptor binds is unknown. No base-level quality is on record; no much larger clone is a single base apart. The time point label corresponds to: baseline before first vaccination. Samples from vaccinated people were obtained from the UK trials COV001 and COV002, which included a single-blind randomized controlled phase 2/3 trial of AZD1222 (ChAdOx1 nCoV-19) in healthy adults. Trial participant PBMC samples were collected at day 0 and day 28 after the second dose for TCRbeta chain sequencing. The germline V gene (reference sequence) sets CDR1 to SEHNR and CDR2 to FQNEAQ. The cysteine opens and the phenylalanine closes a CDR3 of 17 amino acids. The CDR3 DNA has 51 bases and is translated from base 1. Clipping removes 1 base from V and 5 bases from J, with 12 as the unmatched junction base count. The investigation overall reported the following: Spike-specific TCR breadth and depth rose significantly after two AZD1222 doses compared with day 0 and with MenACWY recipients. Conclusions about previously exposed vaccinees are limited because only six or seven AZD1222 recipients were SARS-CoV-2 seropositive at baseline. Most participants were white British and females outnumbered males, and the authors suggested that clonal diversity may have been underestimated. Because no day 14 peak-response samples were available, the repertoires could be characterized only after the peak T cell response. Nearly half of unique spike-specific TCRs reportedly recognized epitopes outside regions mutated in the B.1.351 and B.1.1.7 variants. Vaccine-associated CD4 TCRs spanned the whole spike protein, with dominant responses in regions 160-218 and 743-854. The 56-69-year group was small, and its depth increase did not reach significance, likely because of low power.

The CDR3 regions of human TCRbeta chains were subjected to immunosequencing. In the original analysis: TCRs in the repertoires were matched against a reference library of SARS-CoV-2-specific TCRs that had been generated with the MIRA antigen-specificity platform. Breadth was defined as the fraction of unique TCRs that were SARS-CoV-2-associated. Depth was defined as the fraction of total T cells that were SARS-CoV-2-associated. Using the MIRA data, each spike-specific TCR was mapped to the spike region that the TCR reacts to and placed in a CD4 or CD8 class. Log10-transformed breadth and depth values were compared by one-way ANOVA with Sidak's multiple comparisons tests. Imported from immuneACCESS, the table was reduced by TCRdb to in-frame sequences with V and J called. These copies leave out some clones; in studies compared against another copy, an unresolved V gene accounts for under half, and the cause of the remainder is not known. The V and J calls and clone size are taken from that table; D and trimming were inferred from the DNA. This sample gives around 120,000 clones in total; about 88% of them show up just once. The biggest ten clones account for 7.5% of the sample.

The source is an adult in good health. The receptor chain draws on TRBV7-9 and TRBJ2-7, and TRBD2 matches 9 of the central bases. Sequenced here: peripheral blood, sampled on day 0 of AZD1222 vaccination. The DNA reads TGTGCCAGCAGCTTAGGCAGGGTAATAGCGGGAGTTCACGAGCAGTACTTC. The translation is CASSLGRVIAGVHEQYF. Supplemented by the reference TRBV7-9 and TRBJ2-7 proteins around the CDR3, the complete variable domain is DTGVSQNPRHKITKRGQNVTFRCDPISEHNRLYWYRQTLGQGPEFLTYFQNEAQLEKSRLLSDRFSAERPKGSFSTLEIQRTEQGDSAMYLCASSLGRVIAGVHEQYFGPGTRLTVT.